This TCR beta chain was obtained from a study of shared clonotypes between healthy human individuals. As for this clone: Its specificity is not known.

Regarding the study as a whole: Rarefaction analysis demonstrated incomplete sorted-subset sequencing notwithstanding large depth. On the whole, naive subsets had larger estimated richness than memory subsets had.

Libraries were prepared by immunoSEQ multiplex PCR; TCRdb keeps only in-frame clonotypes and omits some of them. The sample comprises 1,500,000 or so clones, around 97% of which are singletons, and more than 0.9% rests with the top ten. All donors qualified as healthy HIV-negative adults and had experienced no recent acute infections or vaccinations. The CDR3 spans 14 residues. The V gene end was trimmed by 6 bases and the J gene end by 3 bases; junction bases not matched to a gene: 5. Germline CDR1 and CDR2: MDHEN and SYDVKM. V gene TRBV28 combines with J gene TRBJ2-1, with 7 bases identical to TRBD2. The source material was naive CD4+ T cells sorted from blood. Subset in this sample: CD45RA+ positively selected. The clonotype was recovered from a man between 25 and 39 years old in good health. CDR3 residues: CASRGGRVYNEQFF. DNA of the CDR3: TGTGCCAGCAGAGGCGGGAGAGTCTACAATGAGCAGTTCTTC.